Listed below are T cell receptor beta chains from one sample, sequenced in a study of blood T cell repertoires in COVID-19. Profiled with immunoSEQ multiplex PCR; TCRdb holds only in-frame clones, not every one. The sample carries tens of thousands of clones, around 81% recorded once. The sequenced material came from peripheral blood. The source of these receptors is an elderly woman with active or convalescent COVID-19. Each CDR3 is given with its conserved first and last residue. The D gene is left open where the match is weak. Size is omitted from some rows. Given values are once, few, many or a class for expanded clones.

j_call: TRBJ1-4; d_call: .; v_call: TRBV7-8; clone_size: once; cdr3_nt: TGTGCCAGCAGCTCCCTGGGAGGAGAGCGGGAAAAACTGTTTTTT; cdr3_aa: CASSSLGGEREKLFF
j_call: TRBJ1-6; d_call: TRBD1; v_call: TRBV9; clone_size: .; cdr3_nt: TGTGCCAGCAGCCCCTGGGACAGCCATAATTCACCCCTCCACTTT; cdr3_aa: CASSPWDSHNSPLHF
j_call: TRBJ1-1; d_call: TRBD1; v_call: TRBV6-5; clone_size: .; cdr3_nt: TGTGCCGTCCGGGACAGGTTGAACACTGAAGCTTTCTTT; cdr3_aa: CAVRDRLNTEAFF
j_call: TRBJ2-1; d_call: .; v_call: TRBV2; clone_size: .; cdr3_nt: TGTGCCAGCACTCTGACGGCCCGCCTAGGTGAGCAGTTCTTC; cdr3_aa: CASTLTARLGEQFF
j_call: TRBJ1-2; d_call: .; v_call: TRBV12-3/TRBV12-4; clone_size: .; cdr3_nt: TGTGCCAGCAGTCAAGCACTTTACGGCTACACCTTC; cdr3_aa: CASSQALYGYTF
j_call: TRBJ1-2; d_call: TRBD1; v_call: TRBV6-2/TRBV6-3; clone_size: once; cdr3_nt: TGTGCCAGCAGTTACCTGACAGGGAGAACTAACTATGGCTACACCTTC; cdr3_aa: CASSYLTGRTNYGYTF
j_call: TRBJ1-2; d_call: .; v_call: TRBV5-1; clone_size: .; cdr3_nt: TGCGCCAGCAGCCCAACAGGCGCGAAGGGCTACACCTTC; cdr3_aa: CASSPTGAKGYTF
j_call: TRBJ2-1; d_call: TRBD2; v_call: TRBV12-5; clone_size: .; cdr3_nt: TGTGCTAGTGCTTCCTCCGCGGGCGGGGGGGCCGGGAATGAGCAGTTCTTC; cdr3_aa: CASASSAGGGAGNEQFF
j_call: TRBJ1-5; d_call: TRBD1; v_call: TRBV7-9; clone_size: once; cdr3_nt: TGTGCCAGCAGCCTATCTACCGGGACAGCAAATCAGCCCCAGCATTTT; cdr3_aa: CASSLSTGTANQPQHF
j_call: TRBJ1-4; d_call: .; v_call: TRBV24-1; clone_size: .; cdr3_nt: TGTGCCACCAGTGACACTCGGGGGTCTGAAAAACTGTTTTTT; cdr3_aa: CATSDTRGSEKLFF
j_call: TRBJ2-4; d_call: .; v_call: TRBV20-1; clone_size: .; cdr3_nt: TGCAGTGCCCAGGACAGAAACATTCAGTACTTC; cdr3_aa: CSAQDRNIQYF
j_call: TRBJ2-2; d_call: TRBD2; v_call: TRBV7-2; clone_size: .; cdr3_nt: TGTGCCAGCAGCTTAGCGGGACTAGCGAACACCGGGGAGCTGTTTTTT; cdr3_aa: CASSLAGLANTGELFF
j_call: TRBJ1-2; d_call: .; v_call: TRBV5-6; clone_size: .; cdr3_nt: TGTGCCAGCACCATCACAGCCAACTATGGCTACACCTTC; cdr3_aa: CASTITANYGYTF